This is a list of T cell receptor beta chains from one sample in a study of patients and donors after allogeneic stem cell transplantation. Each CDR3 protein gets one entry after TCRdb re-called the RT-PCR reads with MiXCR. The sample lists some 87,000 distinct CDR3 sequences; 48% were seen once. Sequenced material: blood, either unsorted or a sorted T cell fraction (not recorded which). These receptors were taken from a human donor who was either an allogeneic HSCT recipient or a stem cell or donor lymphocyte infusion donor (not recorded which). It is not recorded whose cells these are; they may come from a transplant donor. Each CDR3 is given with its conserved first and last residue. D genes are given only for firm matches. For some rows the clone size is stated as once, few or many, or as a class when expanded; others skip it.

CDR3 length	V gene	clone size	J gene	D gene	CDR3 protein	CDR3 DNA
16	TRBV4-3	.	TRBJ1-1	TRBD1	CASSQKGQGGDTEAFF	TGCGCCAGCAGCCAAAAGGGACAGGGAGGGGACACTGAAGCTTTCTTT
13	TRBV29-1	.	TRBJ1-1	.	CSVRGRMNTEAFF	TGCAGCGTTCGTGGCAGGATGAACACTGAAGCTTTCTTT
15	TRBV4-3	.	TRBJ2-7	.	CASSLSVKGAYEQYF	TGCGCCAGCAGCCTCAGTGTTAAAGGGGCCTACGAGCAGTACTTC
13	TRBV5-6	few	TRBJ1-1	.	CASSPYDRTEAFF	TGTGCCAGCAGCCCGTACGATAGGACTGAAGCTTTCTTT
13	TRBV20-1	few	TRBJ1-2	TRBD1	CSAWTGEFGGYTF	TGCAGTGCTTGGACAGGGGAATTTGGTGGCTACACCTTC
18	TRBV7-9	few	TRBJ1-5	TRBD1	CASSSDEQGAKSNQPQHF	TGTGCCAGCAGCTCCGACGAGCAGGGGGCGAAGAGCAATCAGCCCCAGCATTTT
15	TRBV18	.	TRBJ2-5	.	CASSPLTENQETQYF	TGTGCCAGCTCACCGCTGACAGAGAACCAAGAGACCCAGTACTTC
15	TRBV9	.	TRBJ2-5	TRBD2	CASSVVGTSWETQYF	TGTGCCAGCAGCGTAGTAGGGACTAGTTGGGAGACCCAGTACTTC
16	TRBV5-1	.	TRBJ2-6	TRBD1	CASSSTGGTGANVLTF	TGCGCCAGCAGCTCAACAGGGGGCACTGGGGCCAACGTCCTGACTTTC
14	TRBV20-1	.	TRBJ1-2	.	CSARETDPNYGYTF	TGCAGTGCTAGAGAGACGGATCCTAACTATGGCTACACCTTC
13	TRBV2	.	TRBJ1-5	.	CASSPRTPRPQHF	TGTGCCAGCAGCCCCAGGACACCTCGGCCCCAGCATTTT
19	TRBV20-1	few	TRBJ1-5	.	CSARDVLLGRQDSNQPQHF	TGCAGTGCTAGAGATGTACTGCTTGGTCGGCAGGATAGCAATCAGCCCCAGCATTTT
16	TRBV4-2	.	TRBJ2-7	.	CASSPRGLASLYEQYF	TGTGCCAGCAGCCCCCGAGGTCTAGCGAGCCTCTACGAGCAGTACTTC
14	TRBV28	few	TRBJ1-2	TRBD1	CASSLTGQAYGYTF	TGTGCCAGCAGTTTGACAGGGCAGGCGTATGGCTACACCTTC
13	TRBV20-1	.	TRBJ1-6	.	CSARDEGLRPLHF	TGCAGTGCTAGAGATGAAGGGCTCCGACCCCTCCACTTT
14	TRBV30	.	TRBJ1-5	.	CAWSYQGGNQPQHF	TGTGCCTGGAGTTATCAGGGCGGCAATCAGCCCCAGCATTTT
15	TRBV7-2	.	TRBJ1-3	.	CASSLGAAAGNTIYF	TGTGCCAGCAGCTTAGGCGCGGCGGCTGGAAACACCATATATTTT
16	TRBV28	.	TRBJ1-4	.	CASSLAHREFNEKLFF	TGTGCCAGCAGTTTAGCGCATCGGGAGTTTAATGAAAAACTGTTTTTT
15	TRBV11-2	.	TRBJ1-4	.	CASSITPGRNEKLFF	TGTGCCAGCAGCATAACTCCGGGACGGAATGAAAAACTGTTTTTT
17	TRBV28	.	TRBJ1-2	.	CASSPLGSASANYGYTF	TGTGCCAGCAGCCCTTTGGGGTCAGCCTCAGCTAACTATGGCTACACCTTC
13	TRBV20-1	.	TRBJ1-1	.	CSARTIRFAEAFF	TGCAGTGCTAGAACCATAAGGTTCGCTGAAGCTTTCTTT
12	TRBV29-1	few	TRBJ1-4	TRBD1	CSVGQGAEKLFF	TGCAGCGTAGGACAGGGGGCGGAAAAACTGTTTTTT
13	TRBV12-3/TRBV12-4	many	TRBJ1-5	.	CASSFSSNQPQHF	TGTGCCAGCAGTTTTTCGAGCAATCAGCCCCAGCATTTT
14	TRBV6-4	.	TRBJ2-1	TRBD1	CASSAGTAYNEQFF	TGTGCCAGCAGCGCCGGGACAGCCTACAATGAGCAGTTCTTC
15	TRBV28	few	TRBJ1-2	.	CASSFLEGAAGGYTF	TGTGCCAGCAGTTTTTTGGAGGGAGCTGCTGGTGGCTACACCTTC
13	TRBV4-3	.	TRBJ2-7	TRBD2	CARGRGREYEQYF	TGCGCCAGGGGACGCGGGAGGGAATACGAGCAGTACTTC
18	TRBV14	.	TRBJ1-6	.	CASSQEGRGRTYNSPLHF	TGTGCCAGCAGCCAAGAGGGCAGGGGAAGGACCTATAATTCACCCCTCCACTTT
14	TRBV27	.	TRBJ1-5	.	CASSSTGRTQPQHF	TGTGCCAGCAGCTCTACAGGGAGGACTCAGCCCCAGCATTTT
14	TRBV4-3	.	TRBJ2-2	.	CASSQMIDTGELFF	TGCGCCAGCAGCCAGATGATTGACACCGGGGAGCTGTTTTTT
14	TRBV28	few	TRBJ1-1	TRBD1	CASSTTGGRAEAFF	TGTGCCAGCAGCACTACAGGGGGGCGCGCTGAAGCTTTCTTT
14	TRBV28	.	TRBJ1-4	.	CASSFLGHNEKLFF	TGTGCCAGCAGTTTTCTAGGGCATAATGAAAAACTGTTTTTT
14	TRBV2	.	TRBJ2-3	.	CASSEAPGRNTQYF	TGTGCCAGCAGTGAAGCCCCGGGTCGAAATACGCAGTATTTT
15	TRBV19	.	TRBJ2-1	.	CASTLASLSYNEQFF	TGTGCCAGTACCCTAGCTAGCCTCTCCTACAATGAGCAGTTCTTC
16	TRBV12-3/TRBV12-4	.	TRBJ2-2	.	CASNPDWSPPGGELFF	TGTGCCAGCAACCCGGACTGGTCTCCCCCTGGCGGGGAGCTGTTTTTT
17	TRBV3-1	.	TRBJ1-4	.	CASSPLTGKVTNEKLFF	TGTGCCAGCAGCCCGTTAACAGGGAAGGTAACTAATGAAAAACTGTTTTTT
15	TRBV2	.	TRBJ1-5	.	CASSENALGNQPHHF	TGTGCCAGCAGTGAAAACGCGTTGGGCAATCAGCCCCATCATTTT
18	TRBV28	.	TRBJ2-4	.	CASSLGQVGTVAKNIQYF	TGTGCCAGCAGTTTAGGCCAGGTGGGAACCGTAGCCAAAAACATTCAGTACTTC
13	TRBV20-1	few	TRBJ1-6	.	CSARSQGNSPLHF	TGCAGTGCTAGAAGCCAGGGGAATTCACCCCTCCACTTT
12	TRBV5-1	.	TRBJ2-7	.	CASSLGVNEQYF	TGCGCCAGCAGCTTGGGAGTGAACGAGCAGTACTTC